This TCR beta chain was profiled in a study of neurological immune-mediated disorders. Study-wide results and limits: Phylogenetic grouping assigned the repertoires of 18 of 34 multiple sclerosis patients to a single related-CDR3 cluster, representing a possible signature.

A 10-nucleotide random UMI tagged transcripts in template-switch 5'RACE cDNA synthesis. The authors obtained over 180 million TCR-beta sequences from 15-18 subjects per sequencing run. Via MiXCR, TCRdb re-called the 5' RACE reads, giving one row per CDR3 protein. The sample yields about 60,000 distinct CDR3 sequences, 4.2% seen once. Source material was 2 million unsorted PBMCs, stored at -80 °C in RNAlater. The V gene end was trimmed by 6 bases and the J gene end by 4 bases; junction bases not matched to a gene: 16. CDR3 length equals 18 residues. Germline V CDR1 and CDR2: DFQATT, SNEGSKA (reference sequence). This clonotype was seen repeatedly, ten times or more. The antigen remains undetermined.

The rearrangement links TRBV20-1 to TRBJ2-5; 14 bases agree with TRBD2. The material sequenced was PBMCs. This receptor was obtained from a man aged 50 or older with multiple sclerosis. The CDR3 sequence is CSATGLAGGMVSRETQYF. In DNA, the CDR3 is TGCAGTGCAACCGGACTAGCGGGAGGAATGGTGAGCAGAGAGACCCAGTACTTC.